The 5 T cell receptor beta chains given below trace back to one sample, sequenced in a study of T-cell reconstitution after alpha-beta-depleted transplantation in children. A TCRbeta library incorporating unique molecular identifiers was prepared. TCRdb analysed the PCR reads with MiXCR anew, one entry per CDR3 protein. The repertoire holds 300,000 or so distinct CDR3 sequences, with approximately 23% as singletons. Sequences were derived from PBMCs, mostly from graft donor cells, sampled 180 days after TCRalphabeta/CD19-depleted stem cell transplant. The receptors originated from a male patient under 18 who had a stem cell transplant for acute lymphoblastic leukemia, so the T cells may come from the graft donor.

The chain couples TRBV9 to TRBJ2-1, with D tentatively TRBD1 (6 bases). The CDR3 loop spans 17 amino acids. Trimming pared 3 bases from V and 6 bases from J, leaving 22 bases between. Germline CDR1 SGDLS, CDR2 YYNGEE. As DNA, the CDR3 is TGTGCCAGCAGCGCCGACCCTAGGACAGTCTGGGGCAATGAGCAGTTCTTC. It codes for CASSADPRTVWGNEQFF. Drawing the rest from reference TRBV9 and TRBJ2-1, the complete variable domain is DSGVTQTPKHLITATGQRVTLRCSPRSGDLSVYWYQQSLDQGLQFLIQYYNGEERAKGNILERFSAQQFPDLHSELNLSSLELGDSALYFCASSADPRTVWGNEQFFGPGTRLTVL.

The chain uses TRBV19 and TRBJ2-1; TRBD2 matches at 7 bases. Germline lookup yields CDR1 LNHDA and CDR2 SQIVND (reference sequence). The CDR3 covers 18 residues. The V gene end was trimmed by 3 bases and the J gene end by 6 bases; junction bases not matched to a gene: 17. The CDR3 sequence: CASSIRTLGDYISNEQFF. The CDR3 coding sequence is TGTGCCAGTAGTATCAGGACCCTAGGGGACTATATTTCCAATGAGCAGTTCTTC. The entire variable domain, with the rest obtained from reference TRBV19 and TRBJ2-1, is as follows: DGGITQSPKYLFRKEGQNVTLSCEQNLNHDAMYWYRQDPGQGLRLIYYSQIVNDFQKGDIAEGYSVSREKKESFPLTVTSAQKNPTAFYLCASSIRTLGDYISNEQFFGPGTRLTVL.

This clonotype was picked up a small number of times. The CDR3 region has the DNA TGTGCCAGCATGGAAGCGGCGAACACCGGGGAGCTGTTTTTT. Its translation is CASMEAANTGELFF. The gene calls are TRBV12-3 or TRBV12-4 and TRBJ2-2, with a tentative D call TRBD2 (5 bases). CDR3 length: 14 residues. The V end lost 7 bases, the J end lost 0 bases, and 9 bases lay between the germline ends.

The V gene is TRBV12-3 or TRBV12-4, the J gene TRBJ2-7; 7 positions match TRBD2. The V segment lost 6 bases and the J segment 6 bases; nucleotides outside the gene matches: 8. The CDR3 totals 13 residues. The CDR3 loop is CASRGEGLPEQYF. As DNA, the CDR3 is TGTGCCAGCAGGGGGGAGGGCCTTCCCGAGCAGTACTTC.

The table lists this clonotype with many counts. V usage is TRBV5-6 and J usage is TRBJ2-1; D call uncertain. Germline CDR1 is SGHDT and CDR2 is YYEEEE. The CDR3 is made up of 14 amino acids. Trimming cost V 1 base and J 4 bases, with 9 bases left between them. CDR3 DNA sequence: TGTGCCAGCAGCTTGTATGGTCATTACAATGAGCAGTTCTTC. This translates into CASSLYGHYNEQFF. Using reference TRBV5-6 and TRBJ2-1 for the parts outside the CDR3, the full variable domain is DAGVTQSPTHLIKTRGQQVTLRCSPKSGHDTVSWYQQALGQGPQFIFQYYEEEERQRGNFPDRFSGHQFPNYSSELNVNALLLGDSALYLCASSLYGHYNEQFFGPGTRLTVL.